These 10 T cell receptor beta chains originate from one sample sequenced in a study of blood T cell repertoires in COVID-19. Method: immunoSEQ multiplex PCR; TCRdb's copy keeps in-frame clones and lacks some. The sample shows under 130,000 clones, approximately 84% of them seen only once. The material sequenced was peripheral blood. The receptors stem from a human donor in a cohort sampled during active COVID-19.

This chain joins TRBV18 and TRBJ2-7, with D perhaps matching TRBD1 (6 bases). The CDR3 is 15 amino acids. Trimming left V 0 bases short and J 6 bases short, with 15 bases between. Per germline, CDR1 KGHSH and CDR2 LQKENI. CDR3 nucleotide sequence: TGTGCCAGCTCACCACCGGCAGGGGTCTCAGGCGAGCAGTACTTC. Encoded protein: CASSPPAGVSGEQYF.

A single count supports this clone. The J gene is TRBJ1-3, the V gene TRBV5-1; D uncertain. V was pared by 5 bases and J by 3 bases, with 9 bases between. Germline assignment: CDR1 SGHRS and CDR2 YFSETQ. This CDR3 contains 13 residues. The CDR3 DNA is TGCGCCAGCAGACAGAACTTTGGAAACACCATATATTTT. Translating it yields CASRQNFGNTIYF.

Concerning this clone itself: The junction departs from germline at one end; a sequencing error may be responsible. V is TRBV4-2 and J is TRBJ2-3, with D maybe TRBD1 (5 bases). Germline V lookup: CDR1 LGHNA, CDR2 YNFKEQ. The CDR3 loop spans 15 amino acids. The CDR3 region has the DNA TGTGCCAGCAGCGAAGACAGTTTGGTCACAGATACGCAGTATTTT. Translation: CASSEDSLVTDTQYF.

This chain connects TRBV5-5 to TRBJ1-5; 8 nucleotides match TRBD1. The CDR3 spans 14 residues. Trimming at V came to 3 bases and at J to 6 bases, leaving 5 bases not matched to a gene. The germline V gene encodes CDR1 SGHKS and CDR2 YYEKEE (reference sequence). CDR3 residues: CASSSGGALQPQHF. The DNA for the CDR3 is TGTGCCAGCAGCTCAGGGGGCGCGCTTCAGCCCCAGCATTTT.

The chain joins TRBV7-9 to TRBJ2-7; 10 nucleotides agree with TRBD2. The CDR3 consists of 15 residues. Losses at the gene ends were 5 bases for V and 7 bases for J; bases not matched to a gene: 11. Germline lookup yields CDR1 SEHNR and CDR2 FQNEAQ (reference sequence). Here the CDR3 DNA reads TGTGCCAGCAGCCGGAGGGGACTAGCGCCCATTGAGCAGTACTTC. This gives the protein CASSRRGLAPIEQYF. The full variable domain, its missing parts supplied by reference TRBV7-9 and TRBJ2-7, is DTGVSQNPRHKITKRGQNVTFRCDPISEHNRLYWYRQTLGQGPEFLTYFQNEAQLEKSRLLSDRFSAERPKGSFSTLEIQRTEQGDSAMYLCASSRRGLAPIEQYFGPGTRLTVT.

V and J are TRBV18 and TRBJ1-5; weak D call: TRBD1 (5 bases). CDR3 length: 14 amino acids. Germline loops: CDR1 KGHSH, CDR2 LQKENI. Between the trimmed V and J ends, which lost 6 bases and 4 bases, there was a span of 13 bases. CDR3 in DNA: TGTGCCAGCTCGACGGGACTCCGGAATCAGCCCCAGCATTTT. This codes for CASSTGLRNQPQHF.

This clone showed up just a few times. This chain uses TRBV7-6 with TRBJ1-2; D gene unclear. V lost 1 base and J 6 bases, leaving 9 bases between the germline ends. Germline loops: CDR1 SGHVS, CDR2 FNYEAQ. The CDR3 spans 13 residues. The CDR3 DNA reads TGTGCCAGCAGCTTAGTGTCCGGGGATGGCTACACCTTC. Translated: CASSLVSGDGYTF.

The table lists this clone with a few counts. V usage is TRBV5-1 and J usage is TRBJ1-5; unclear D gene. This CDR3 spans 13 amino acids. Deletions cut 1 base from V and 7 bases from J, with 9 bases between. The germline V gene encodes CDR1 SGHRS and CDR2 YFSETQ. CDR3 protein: CASSLSIGQPQHF. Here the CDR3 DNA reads TGCGCCAGCAGCTTGAGTATCGGGCAGCCCCAGCATTTT.

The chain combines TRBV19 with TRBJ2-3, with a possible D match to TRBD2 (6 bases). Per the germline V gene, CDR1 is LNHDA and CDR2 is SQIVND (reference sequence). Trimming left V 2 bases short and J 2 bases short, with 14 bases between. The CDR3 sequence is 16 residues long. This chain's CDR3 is CASSIFGTPTTDTQYF. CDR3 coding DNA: TGTGCCAGTAGTATATTTGGGACTCCTACCACAGATACGCAGTATTTT. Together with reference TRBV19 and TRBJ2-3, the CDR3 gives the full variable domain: DGGITQSPKYLFRKEGQNVTLSCEQNLNHDAMYWYRQDPGQGLRLIYYSQIVNDFQKGDIAEGYSVSREKKESFPLTVTSAQKNPTAFYLCASSIFGTPTTDTQYFGPGTRLTVL.

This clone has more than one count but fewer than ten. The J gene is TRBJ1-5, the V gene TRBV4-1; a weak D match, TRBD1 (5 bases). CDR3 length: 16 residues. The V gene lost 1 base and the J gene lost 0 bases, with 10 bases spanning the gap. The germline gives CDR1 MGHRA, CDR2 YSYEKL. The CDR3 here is CASSQVGQGSNQPQHF. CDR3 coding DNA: TGCGCCAGCAGCCAAGTGGGCCAGGGTAGCAATCAGCCCCAGCATTTT.